This TCR beta chain was recorded in a study of long-term antiretroviral therapy in people with HIV (dated by TCRdb to between 2021 and 2023). Looking at the study overall: Collection of the earliest samples took place about a decade ahead of the 2015 WHO recommendation for immediate ART, at a time when ART was typically delayed until CD4 counts fell. This retrospective serial study examined whether starting ART and sustained HIV suppression were associated with changes in the composition and diversity of the TRB repertoire in peripheral blood. The cohort contributed about 200 cryopreserved PBMC samples from 25 to 35 adults with confirmed HIV infection, collected serially over a mean of around 6 years (range 1-12). No cross-contamination during QIAcube processing turned up in test extractions that ran a monoclonal T-cell line alongside some 34 polyclonal samples. Of the roughly 27 participants with HIV, ten to eleven were female.

Beyond this particular receptor, the publication reports: ART initiation was associated with a significant increase in TRB diversity, but diversity stayed significantly below transplant donor controls even after long-term ART. Samples dated from about 2004 to 2017, and the ART regimens used may be less effective than current ones. No data were available on ART adherence, viral resistance or therapy changes, limiting inferences about post-ART repertoire changes. Because PBMC availability was limited, only the TCR beta chain was sequenced, with no alpha chain pairing. CDR3 length ranges in HIV repertoires were narrower than in controls, and network structure suggested an antigen-experienced repertoire with only a slight naive shift after ART. Because pre-ART samples had limited cell numbers, unsorted PBMC were profiled rather than sorted CD4+ and CD8+ T cells. The repertoire was dominated across all time points by expanded TRB clones identified before ART initiation, although this dominance was seen to fluctuate and to decrease in many PLHIV after ART.

The junction carries 14 bases between V and J, which are trimmed by 2 bases and 7 bases respectively. The germline V gene yields MNHEY for CDR1 and SVGAGI for CDR2. Spanning cysteine to phenylalanine, the CDR3 consists of 14 amino acids. Only CDR3 DNA remains: 42 bases, in frame from the first base. Turning to this clone: The clone's antigen remains unknown. No qualities accompany the bases; no much larger clone lies one base away.

The immunoSEQ hsTCRB v3.0 assay was used at survey level resolution for TRB variable region sequencing. TRB sequencing targeted a depth of about 40,000-50,000 T-cell genomes per sample. TRB libraries were pooled and sequenced on an Illumina MiSeq using a v3 150-cycle kit. In the authors' own workflow: Repertoire analysis was performed in R inside a reproducible Nextflow workflow that covered QC, data transformation and analysis. LymphoSeq2, an R package for exploring AIRR-Seq data, was used to implement the custom analyses. A handful of samples that produced fewer than 5000 total TRB sequences were removed, so 150 to 200 HIV repertoires were analyzed. Among the 170 to 200 retained HIV repertoires, some 60 were collected before ART initiation and around 130 after ART initiation. Repertoires were downsampled to 5000 TRB nucleotide sequences, with summary statistics averaged over 100 downsampling iterations. TRB sequences were retained for analysis only if CDR3 regions of at least seven amino acids were present. Diversity was measured with a Shannon entropy-derived clonality score and the Gini coefficient. In the repertoire networks, any two of the top 5000 CDR3 amino acid sequences were connected whenever the two sequences differed by an edit distance of one. GLIPH2 predicted antigen specificity groups and MHC restriction for TRB CDR3 amino acid sequences. CDR3 amino acid sequences were matched against VDJdb and McPAS-TCR to flag known CMV, EBV, HIV or tissue antigen associations. Pre-ART, post-ART and control groups were compared with Wilcoxon signed-rank tests and Holm-Bonferroni correction. This is the immuneACCESS table as TCRdb keeps it, with only in-frame sequences that have V and J called. A part of the clones is gone; compared with another copy, unresolved V genes explain less than half, and the rest is unexplained. The DNA was the basis for D and trimming; V, J and clone size are from that table. The sample includes tens of thousands of clones, with 76% observed a single time. About 5.2% of the sample belongs to the ten largest clones.

Inclusion was restricted to participants for whom at least one PBMC sample before ART initiation and at least two post-ART samples were available. Every participant with HIV received treatment in the United States of America. Before DNA extraction, cryopreserved samples of roughly 0.9-10 million PBMC were thawed and then washed. At the time of the earliest PBMC sample, participants with HIV were aged between roughly 20 and 55 years. Per participant, PBMC samples came from 1-4 timepoints prior to ART initiation and 2-8 timepoints following ART initiation, for a median of 7 samples. Serial HIV viral load, CD4+ T-cell count, ART history and demographic data were obtained for every participant. Genomic DNA was extracted from unsorted PBMC with a Qiagen kit on a QIAcube, processed in batches of 12 samples.

This chain is built from TRBV6-5 and TRBJ1-2; the D region possibly corresponds to TRBD1 (5 bases align). The origin of this receptor is a woman between 40 and 50 years old with HIV. The specimen comprised unsorted PBMCs, sampled 0.5 years after starting antiretroviral therapy. The CDR3 region: CASSYRGDRAGYTF. The DNA reads TGTGCCAGCAGTTACCGGGGGGATAGGGCTGGCTACACCTTC.